Below, 22 T cell receptor beta chains from the same sample are listed, as sequenced in a study of graft-versus-host responses after intestinal transplantation (dated by TCRdb to about 2021). For these receptors, no antigen is known. According to the study, the label for this sample's time point signals: cells obtained before transplantation from donor or recipient. The protocol used for the library was the immunoSEQ multiplex PCR assay. TCRdb re-hosts the immuneACCESS table, in-frame sequences only. Its copies lack some clones; in the studies checked, an unresolved V gene accounts for under half of them, and the cause for the rest is not known. The sample table records approximately 85,000 clones; 91% of these occur just once. The ten most abundant clones make up 7.6% of the sample. Material: unstimulated CD8+ T cells sorted from spleen or lymph node cells, obtained before transplant. These receptor sequences come from a human donor who was the organ donor for an intestinal transplant.

The chain carries TRBV29-1 and TRBJ2-7; tentative D call: TRBD2 (5 bases). V was cut by 0 bases and J by 2 bases, with 11 bases left in between. Per the germline V gene, CDR1 is SQVTM and CDR2 is ANQGSEA. This CDR3 spans 14 amino acids. The CDR3 DNA reads TGCAGCGTTGAAGAGCGGACTTCCCCCTACGAGCAGTACTTC. Translated: CSVEERTSPYEQYF.

The rearrangement uses TRBV4-1 and TRBJ2-4, with TRBD1 matching 12 bases. Trimming took 2 bases from V and 8 from J; bases not matched to a gene: 4. The CDR3 length is 15 residues. Per the germline V gene, CDR1 is MGHRA and CDR2 is YSYEKL. The CDR3 loop is CASSQRDRGHDIQYF. Here the CDR3 DNA reads TGCGCCAGCAGCCAAAGGGACAGGGGGCACGACATTCAGTACTTC.

The chain is built from TRBV4-1 and TRBJ2-7; TRBD1 aligns across 7 bases. This CDR3 spans 16 amino acids. Germline lookup yields CDR1 MGHRA and CDR2 YSYEKL. V was clipped by 2 bases and J by 7 bases; unmatched bases: 14. This chain's CDR3 is CASSQRLRTGKGEQYF. DNA of the CDR3: TGCGCCAGCAGCCAACGCTTGCGGACAGGCAAGGGGGAGCAGTACTTC.

The chain is built from TRBV7-3 and TRBJ2-1, with 11 positions matching TRBD2. CDR1 is SGHTA, CDR2 FQGTGA, per germline. The trim removed 2 bases at V and 7 bases at J, leaving 4 bases unmatched. This CDR3 has 15 residues. The CDR3 is CASSLQASGGNEQFF. The CDR3 DNA reads TGTGCCAGCAGCTTACAAGCTAGCGGGGGGAATGAGCAGTTCTTC. Full variable domain (missing parts from reference TRBV7-3 and TRBJ2-1): GAGVSQTPSNKVTEKGKYVELRCDPISGHTALYWYRQSLGQGPEFLIYFQGTGAADDSGLPNDRFFAVRPEGSVSTLKIQRTERGDSAVYLCASSLQASGGNEQFFGPGTRLTVL.

This chain links TRBV6-4 with TRBJ2-3; D gene uncertain. The CDR3 has 16 residues. Germline V gives CDR1 MRHNA, CDR2 SNTAGT. V gave up 0 bases and J gave up 1 base, with 11 bases separating them. DNA for the CDR3: TGTGCCAGCAGTGACTCACGCGAGTGGGGCACAGATACGCAGTATTTT. It codes for CASSDSREWGTDTQYF.

The CDR3 DNA follows: TGTGCCAGCAGCTTAGCCCCAGGGGAGGACACTGAAGCTTTCTTT. Its translation: CASSLAPGEDTEAFF. The V call is TRBV7-9, the J call TRBJ1-1; D is possibly TRBD1 (6 bases). The CDR3 is 15 amino acids. Germline assignment: CDR1 SEHNR and CDR2 FQNEAQ (reference sequence). The ends were cut back, 0 bases at V and 3 bases at J, with 11 bases in the middle.

As DNA, the CDR3 is TGTGCCAGCAGCGGAGGATCTAGCGGGAACTACAATGAGCAGTTCTTC. Its protein product is CASSGGSSGNYNEQFF. The chain employs TRBV4-2 and TRBJ2-1, with 9 bases aligning to TRBD2. CDR3 length equals 16 residues. V trimming: 5 bases; J trimming: 3 bases; junction bases outside the gene matches: 8. The germline V gene encodes CDR1 LGHNA and CDR2 YNFKEQ.

The CDR3 bases are TGTGCCAGCAGCTTATTTGGGGGTTTAACCGGGGAGCTGTTTTTT. This translates into CASSLFGGLTGELFF. The V call is TRBV7-2, the J call TRBJ2-2; D is perhaps TRBD1 or TRBD2 (5 bases each). Looked up from germline, CDR1 is SGHTA and CDR2 is FQGNSA. The CDR3 runs 15 residues. V was clipped by 2 bases and J by 5 bases, with 12 bases between them.

This rearrangement joins TRBV6-5 to TRBJ1-5; 7 nucleotides agree with TRBD1. The CDR3 covers 16 residues. The germline V gene encodes CDR1 MNHEY and CDR2 SVGAGI. The junction had 12 bases not matched to a gene; V was cut back by 4 bases and J by 6 bases. The CDR3 coding sequence is TGTGCCAGCAGTTCCACAACAGGGGTAAGAGGTCAGCCCCAGCATTTT. This encodes CASSSTTGVRGQPQHF.

This clone has only one observation. CDR3 sequence: CASSQEVSAGGTDTQYF. In DNA, the CDR3 is TGCGCCAGCAGCCAAGAAGTTAGTGCGGGGGGGACAGATACGCAGTATTTT. The rearrangement uses TRBV4-1 and TRBJ2-3; 9 nucleotides match TRBD2. V was pared by 0 bases and J by 3 bases, with 7 bases of the junction left unmatched. The CDR3 sequence is 17 residues long. Germline V CDR1 and CDR2: MGHRA, YSYEKL.

The chain joins TRBV30 to TRBJ2-3; D possibly matches TRBD1 or TRBD2 (5 bases each). The V end lost 2 bases, the J end lost 0 bases, and 15 bases lay between the germline ends. Looked up from germline, CDR1 is GTSNPN and CDR2 is SVGIG (reference sequence). This CDR3 is built from 16 residues. The CDR3 sequence is CAWSLGTSRSTDTQYF. In DNA form, the CDR3 reads TGTGCCTGGAGTCTCGGGACCAGTAGAAGCACAGATACGCAGTATTTT.

CDR3 amino acids: CASSESTDTYYEQYF. DNA for the CDR3: TGTGCCAGCAGTGAATCCACGGACACCTACTACGAGCAGTACTTC. The genes are TRBV6-1 and TRBJ2-7; TRBD1 is a possible D gene (5 bases). The ends were cut back, 2 bases at V and 3 bases at J, with 14 bases in the middle. This CDR3 is built from 15 residues. Looked up from germline, CDR1 is MNHNS and CDR2 is SASEGT.

The V and J genes are TRBV9 and TRBJ2-2; TRBD2 might be the D (6 bases). This CDR3 is 17 amino acids long. The V gene lost 0 bases and the J gene lost 3 bases, with 15 bases spanning the gap. The germline V gene has CDR1 SGDLS and CDR2 YYNGEE. CDR3 in DNA: TGTGCCAGCAGCGTAGTGGGCGGGACCCCGGACACCGGGGAGCTGTTTTTT. Protein: CASSVVGGTPDTGELFF.

The rearrangement joins TRBV28 to TRBJ1-3, with 9 nucleotides matching TRBD1. The V and J ends lost 4 bases and 4 bases, in that order; junction bases with no gene match: 20. CDR3 length: 20 amino acids. Germline lookup yields CDR1 MDHEN and CDR2 SYDVKM. The CDR3 DNA sequence: TGTGCCAGCAGTTCCCAATACATCCGGGACAGGGCGATCCCCGGAAACACCATATATTTT. It translates to CASSSQYIRDRAIPGNTIYF.

This sequence joins TRBV6-5 and TRBJ1-2; possible D gene TRBD1, 5 bases. Germline V gives CDR1 MNHEY, CDR2 SVGAGI. V lost 0 bases and J 4 bases, leaving 15 bases between the germline ends. The CDR3 is 16 amino acids. CDR3: CASSYSFVDSLYGYTF. In nucleotides, the CDR3 is TGTGCCAGCAGTTACTCCTTCGTTGACAGCCTCTATGGCTACACCTTC.

V is TRBV9 and J is TRBJ1-2; D is possibly TRBD1 (5 bases). V was clipped by 4 bases and J by 0 bases, with 19 bases between them. The germline gives CDR1 SGDLS, CDR2 YYNGEE. The CDR3 sequence is 17 residues long. The CDR3 DNA is TGTGCCAGCAGCCTTAGCTTAGGGACGGCAGCTAACTATGGCTACACCTTC. Its protein product is CASSLSLGTAANYGYTF.

V gene TRBV10-1 combines with J gene TRBJ2-3, with D possibly matching TRBD2 (6 bases). The V end lost 3 bases, the J end lost 4 bases, and 14 bases lay between the germline ends. Germline assignment: CDR1 WNHNN and CDR2 SYGVQD (reference sequence). The CDR3 runs to 15 residues. For the CDR3, the DNA is TGCGCCAGCAGTGAAGAGGTAGCGGTTTCAGATACGCAGTATTTT. The encoded protein is CASSEEVAVSDTQYF.

The genes are TRBV10-2 and TRBJ1-6, with D unclear. The CDR3 length is 14 residues. Germline V gene lookup returns CDR1 WSHSY and CDR2 SAAADI. Trimming took off 4 bases at V and 4 bases at J, with 8 bases between the two ends. CDR3 sequence (DNA): TGCGCCAGCAGTGGTACGGGGTATAATTCACCCCTCCACTTT. Amino acid sequence: CASSGTGYNSPLHF.

The rearrangement uses TRBV5-4 and TRBJ1-1; D ambiguous. Between the trimmed V and J ends, which lost 4 bases and 0 bases, there was a span of 13 bases. This CDR3 has 15 amino acids. Germline lookup yields CDR1 SGHNT and CDR2 YYREEE (reference sequence). For the CDR3, the DNA is TGTGCCAGCAGCCGTAACCGGGAGATGAACACTGAAGCTTTCTTT. It codes for CASSRNREMNTEAFF.

The chain links TRBV6-6 to TRBJ2-7, with no clear D. The CDR3 covers 15 residues. The germline V gene has CDR1 MNHNY and CDR2 SVGAGI (reference sequence). V lost 2 bases and J lost 5, with 16 bases in between. CDR3 loop: CASSYNGDRTHEQYF. The CDR3, as DNA: TGTGCCAGCAGTTACAATGGGGATAGAACCCACGAGCAGTACTTC.

The chain carries TRBV6-1 and TRBJ2-1; D is uncertain. Germline lookup yields CDR1 MNHNS and CDR2 SASEGT. V gave up 4 bases and J gave up 4 bases, with 2 bases separating them. This CDR3 comprises 11 residues. As DNA, the CDR3 is TGTGCCAGCAGTGCTTACAATGAGCAGTTCTTC. It is translated as CASSAYNEQFF.

Points on this clone: Within the sample, other DNA sequences also encode this same CDR3. The J gene is TRBJ2-7, the V gene TRBV5-6; D gene uncertain. This CDR3 is built from 13 residues. V was clipped by 0 bases and J by 0 bases, with 4 bases between them. CDR1 and CDR2 from the germline V gene are SGHDT and YYEEEE. This chain's CDR3 is CASSLGNSYEQYF. The CDR3 nucleotides read TGTGCCAGCAGCTTGGGGAACTCCTACGAGCAGTACTTC.